Reported below is one T cell receptor (beta chain). Its antigen is currently unknown. Trimming took 6 bases from V and 5 from J; bases not matched to a gene: 9. This CDR3 region has 15 residues. Germline CDR1 and CDR2: MGHDK and SYGVNS. Amplified TCR beta CDR3 regions were obtained using RNA transcripts as template. Investigators did first-round RT-PCR with HTBI primers, then second-round multiplex PCR. TCRdb itself ran the multiplex PCR reads through MiXCR, one entry per CDR3 protein. The sample holds 650,000 to 800,000 distinct CDR3 sequences, about two fifths seen once. This sample is drawn from a study of Graves' ophthalmopathy and Graves' hyperthyroidism. Background on the study: The study drew peripheral blood at initial diagnosis, before any treatment.

Notes on the study in general: Blood repertoires reportedly contained most expanded thyroid clonotypes above 0.001 frequency.

The sequencing input was peripheral blood. The TCR comes from an adult man with Graves' ophthalmopathy. This chain links TRBV25-1 with TRBJ1-1; the match to TRBD1 covers 10 bases. DNA of the CDR3: TGTGCCAGCAGACCCTCGGGACAGGGGAAGACTGAAGCTTTCTTT. This gives the protein CASRPSGQGKTEAFF. Variable domain in full (rest from reference TRBV25-1 and TRBJ1-1): EADIYQTPRYLVIGTGKKITLECSQTMGHDKMYWYQQDPGMELHLIHYSYGVNSTEKGDLSSESTVSRIRTEHFPLTLESARPSHTSQYLCASRPSGQGKTEAFFGQGTRLTVV.